What follows are 21 T cell receptor beta chains derived from one specimen sequenced in a study of cytomegalovirus exposure and HLA in healthy donors (dated by TCRdb to 2017 to 2019). The library relied on the immunoSEQ multiplex PCR assay. Held by TCRdb, this immuneACCESS table contains in-frame sequences only and omits some clones. Under half of the omission traces to an unresolved V gene where checked; the cause of the rest is unknown. The sample has 220,000 or so clones on record, 80% to 85% of them singletons. In total, the top ten clones hold roughly an eighth of the sample. The sample was PBMCs. Source of these receptors: a woman aged 25-40 years in good health and CMV-seropositive.

J is TRBJ1-1 and V is TRBV18; D is ambiguous. V lost 3 bases and J 2 bases, leaving 13 bases between the germline ends. Germline-derived CDR1 and CDR2 are KGHSH and LQKENI. There are 15 residues in the CDR3. In DNA form, the CDR3 reads TGTGCCAGCTCACCTCGGAGGGAAACCAACACTGAAGCTTTCTTT. Protein sequence: CASSPRRETNTEAFF.

The chain uses TRBV11-2 and TRBJ2-7; 7 positions agree with TRBD1. With 11 bases clipped from V and 4 bases from J, the junction kept 11 bases outside the gene matches. The CDR3 runs 13 residues. Germline V gene data show CDR1 as SGHAT and CDR2 as FQNNGV. CDR3 nucleotide sequence: TGTGCCTCATCAGGGACAGAGTCTTACGAGCAGTACTTC. Its translation: CASSGTESYEQYF.

The chain employs TRBV30 and TRBJ2-7; TRBD1 agrees at 8 bases. V trimming: 4 bases; J trimming: 7 bases; junction bases outside the gene matches: 9. The CDR3 is made up of 13 amino acids. Germline loops: CDR1 GTSNPN, CDR2 SVGIG (reference sequence). This chain's CDR3 is CAWTGGAEREQYF. In DNA form, the CDR3 reads TGTGCCTGGACAGGGGGCGCGGAGAGAGAGCAGTACTTC.

This clone occurred once. This rearrangement joins TRBV27 to TRBJ1-2, with 8 bases fitting TRBD1. The CDR3 length is 15 residues. V shed 6 bases and J 8 bases; nucleotides not matched to a gene: 14. CDR1 is MNHEY, CDR2 SMNVEV, per germline (reference sequence). The CDR3 DNA reads TGTGCCAGCAGCGCGCGGGAGCAGGGGGCGAAGGGCTACACCTTC. Its protein product is CASSAREQGAKGYTF.

This clone came up once. The gene calls are TRBV5-1 and TRBJ1-3; D is unresolved. Germline CDR1 is SGHRS and CDR2 is YFSETQ. The CDR3 loop spans 15 amino acids. V lost 3 bases to trimming and J lost 0 bases, with 10 bases between them. In nucleotides, the CDR3 is TGCGCCAGCAGCTCGTCGCTTAGCTCTGGAAACACCATATATTTT. Its protein is CASSSSLSSGNTIYF. The variable domain in full, with the rest retrieved from reference TRBV5-1 and TRBJ1-3, is KAGVTQTPRYLIKTRGQQVTLSCSPISGHRSVSWYQQTPGQGLQFLFEYFSETQRNKGNFPGRFSGRQFSNSRSEMNVSTLELGDSALYLCASSSSLSSGNTIYFGEGSWLTVV.

The J gene is TRBJ2-1, the V gene TRBV10-3; a weak D match, TRBD2 (6 bases). This CDR3 spans 12 amino acids. V was cut by 6 bases and J by 9 bases, with 12 bases left in between. Germline V lookup: CDR1 ENHRY, CDR2 SYGVKD. The CDR3 nucleotides read TGTGCCATCAGAGCGGGTCTTGGTGAGCAGTTCTTC. It codes for CAIRAGLGEQFF.

J is TRBJ1-3 and V is TRBV30; 8 nucleotides agree with TRBD1. V lost 5 bases, J lost 7 bases, and 10 bases stayed unmatched. The CDR3 extends over 14 amino acids. Germline loops: CDR1 GTSNPN, CDR2 SVGIG (reference sequence). Written as DNA, the CDR3 is TGTGCCTGGGGGACAGGCGGAATCGGTAACACCATATATTTT. Translation: CAWGTGGIGNTIYF. The full variable domain, in which reference TRBV30 and TRBJ1-3 provide the parts outside the CDR3, is SQTIHQWPATLVQPVGSPLSLECTVEGTSNPNLYWYRQAAGRGLQLLFYSVGIGQISSEVPQNLSASRPQDRQFILSSKKLLLSDSGFYLCAWGTGGIGNTIYFGEGSWLTVV.

The CDR3 bases are TGTGCCAGCAGCGTGGTACAGGGGGACACCGGGGAGCTGTTTTTT. Translation gives CASSVVQGDTGELFF. This chain joins TRBV9 and TRBJ2-2; TRBD1 matches at 8 bases. This CDR3 spans 15 amino acids. The J segment lost 3 bases and the V segment lost 2 bases, leaving 3 bases of the junction unmatched. CDR1 and CDR2 from the germline V gene are SGDLS and YYNGEE.

This rearrangement joins TRBV29-1 to TRBJ2-1, with 9 bases lining up with TRBD2. The V gene end was trimmed by 5 bases and the J gene end by 0 bases; junction bases not matched to a gene: 8. The length of the CDR3 is 16 residues. Germline CDR1 SQVTM, CDR2 ANQGSEA. The CDR3 DNA follows: TGCAGCGTTTCGTCTAGCGGGGCGAGCTCCTACAATGAGCAGTTCTTC. This encodes CSVSSSGASSYNEQFF.

The chain joins TRBV28 to TRBJ1-5, with unresolved D. The V and J ends lost 6 bases and 4 bases respectively, with 16 bases between them. CDR1 is MDHEN, CDR2 SYDVKM, per germline. The CDR3 totals 15 residues. CDR3 sequence (DNA): TGTGCCAGCAGGGTAATAGGGATCAAGAATCAGCCCCAGCATTTT. This translates into CASRVIGIKNQPQHF.

The chain recombines TRBV10-3 with TRBJ2-7, with D maybe TRBD2 (5 bases). Germline CDR1 ENHRY, CDR2 SYGVKD. CDR3 length: 15 amino acids. Trimming pared 7 bases from V and 1 base from J, leaving 17 bases between. The CDR3 sequence is CAITGGRAQSYEQYF. The CDR3, as DNA: TGTGCCATCACCGGAGGTAGGGCTCAATCCTACGAGCAGTACTTC.

The chain joins TRBV28 to TRBJ2-5, with D uncertain. Germline assignment: CDR1 MDHEN and CDR2 SYDVKM. V was pared by 6 bases and J by 0 bases, with 5 bases between. The length of the CDR3 is 12 residues. CDR3 amino acids: CASSPDQETQYF. The CDR3 DNA reads TGTGCCAGCAGCCCAGACCAAGAGACCCAGTACTTC.

CDR3 DNA: TGTGCCACCAGCAGTACATCTCGATCGGGACCGGGTGGTGGCTACACCTTC. It encodes CATSSTSRSGPGGGYTF. The chain carries TRBV15 and TRBJ1-2; D may be TRBD1 (5 bases). The CDR3 is 17 amino acids. V lost 3 bases and J 7 bases, leaving 24 bases between the germline ends. Per the germline V gene, CDR1 is LNHNV and CDR2 is YYDKDF (reference sequence).

The chain combines TRBV4-1 with TRBJ1-1; 7 bases align to TRBD1. Germline-derived CDR1 and CDR2 are MGHRA and YSYEKL. There are 17 residues in the CDR3. V shed 9 bases, J shed 1 base, and the junction held 17 bases outside the gene matches. CDR3: CASRIRGTGQPNTEAFF. The DNA of the CDR3 is TGCGCCAGTCGAATCAGGGGGACGGGACAGCCGAACACTGAAGCTTTCTTT.

The gene calls are TRBV7-9 and TRBJ2-7; TRBD1 matches 9 bases. Germline V gives CDR1 SEHNR, CDR2 FQNEAQ (reference sequence). V shed 1 base and J 4 bases; nucleotides not matched to a gene: 5. The CDR3 length is 15 residues. The CDR3 sequence is CASSLGGTGPYEQYF. In DNA, the CDR3 is TGTGCCAGCAGCTTAGGGGGGACAGGGCCTTACGAGCAGTACTTC. Together with reference TRBV7-9 and TRBJ2-7, the CDR3 gives the full variable domain: DTGVSQNPRHKITKRGQNVTFRCDPISEHNRLYWYRQTLGQGPEFLTYFQNEAQLEKSRLLSDRFSAERPKGSFSTLEIQRTEQGDSAMYLCASSLGGTGPYEQYFGPGTRLTVT.

The chain carries TRBV6-1 and TRBJ1-1; D is ambiguous. Trimming pared 1 base from V and 10 bases from J, leaving 1 base between. The length of the CDR3 is 9 residues. Germline V CDR1 and CDR2: MNHNS, SASEGT. The CDR3 reads CASSEVAFF. In DNA form, the CDR3 reads TGTGCCAGCAGTGAAGTAGCTTTCTTT.

V and J are TRBV27 and TRBJ2-1; 8 bases agree with TRBD1. There are 13 residues in the CDR3. The germline V gene has CDR1 MNHEY and CDR2 SMNVEV (reference sequence). V was pared by 5 bases and J by 8 bases, with 5 bases of the junction left unmatched. The CDR3 nucleotides are TGTGCCAGCAGTCTCTCCAGGGGGCATGAGCAGTTCTTC. Translating it yields CASSLSRGHEQFF.

The chain joins TRBV29-1 to TRBJ1-2, with 7 bases that match TRBD1. CDR3 size: 13 residues. The V segment lost 3 bases and the J segment 5 bases; nucleotides outside the gene matches: 6. Germline CDR1 is SQVTM and CDR2 is ANQGSEA. The DNA of the CDR3 is TGCAGCGTTGACCCTCAGACAGGGTATGGCTACACCTTC. This gives the protein CSVDPQTGYGYTF.

The CDR3 here is CAWSVPLTGWTEAFF. In DNA form, the CDR3 reads TGTGCCTGGAGTGTACCCCTGACAGGGTGGACTGAAGCTTTCTTT. The V and J genes are TRBV30 and TRBJ1-1, with 7 bases identical to TRBD1. The length of the CDR3 is 15 residues. With V trimmed by 0 bases and J by 5 bases, 9 bases remained unmatched. Germline values: CDR1 GTSNPN, CDR2 SVGIG (reference sequence).

This chain connects TRBV6-5 to TRBJ2-7, with 9 nucleotides matching TRBD2. The V and J ends lost 0 bases and 4 bases, in that order; junction bases with no gene match: 7. CDR1 is MNHEY, CDR2 SVGAGI, per germline. The CDR3 length is 16 residues. The CDR3 here is CASSYSAGGPQYEQYF. The CDR3 coding sequence is TGTGCCAGCAGTTACTCTGCGGGAGGGCCCCAGTACGAGCAGTACTTC.

Remarks on this clone: Germline is not matched at one junction end, which may reflect a read error. The chain joins TRBV7-6 to TRBJ2-3, with TRBD2 matching over 12 bases. The CDR3 extends over 14 amino acids. Germline CDR1 and CDR2: SGHVS and FNYEAQ. CDR3 region: CASSLAGGTDTQYF. CDR3 coding DNA: TGTGCCAGCAGCCTAGCGGGAGGGACCGATACGCAGTATTTT. Looking up the rest from reference TRBV7-6 and TRBJ2-3 gives the full variable domain: GAGVSQSPRYKVTKRGQDVALRCDPISGHVSLYWYRQALGQGPEFLTYFNYEAQQDKSGLPNDRFSAERPEGSISTLTIQRTEQRDSAMYRCASSLAGGTDTQYFGPGTRLTVL.